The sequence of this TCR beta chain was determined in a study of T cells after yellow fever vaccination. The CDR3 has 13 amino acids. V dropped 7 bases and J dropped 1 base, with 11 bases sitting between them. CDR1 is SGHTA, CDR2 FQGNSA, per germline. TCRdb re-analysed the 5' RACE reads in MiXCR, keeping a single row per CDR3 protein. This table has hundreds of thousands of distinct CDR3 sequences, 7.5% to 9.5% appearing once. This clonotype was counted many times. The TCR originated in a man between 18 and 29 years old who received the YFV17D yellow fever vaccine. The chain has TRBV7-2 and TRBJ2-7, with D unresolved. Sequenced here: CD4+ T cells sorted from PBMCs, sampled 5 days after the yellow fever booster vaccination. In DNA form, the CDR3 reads TGTGCCAGCACCCTGGGTGGTTCCTACGAGCAGTACTTC. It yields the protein CASTLGGSYEQYF.